This T cell receptor beta chain derives from a study of T cell repertoires in cytomegalovirus infection. Study context: Well-studied HLA-B-restricted epitopes and recently identified HLA-C-restricted epitopes of CMV were both used in the study. In public TCR beta signatures, there were indications of both CMV infection and matching HLA type.

Regarding the study as a whole: There were carriers of CMV plus the relevant HLA, and cumulative public TCR beta family frequency identified them. CMV-specific TCR beta clonotypes restricted by HLA-C were the ones dominating the ex vivo response.

Per the germline V gene, CDR1 is SGHVS and CDR2 is FQNEAQ. Trimming stripped 1 base from V and 4 bases from J, with 5 bases between. CDR3 length: 13 amino acids. Notes on this clonotype: Its antigen is not identified.

TCRdb re-derived calls from the reads in MiXCR, one entry per CDR3 protein. The data contain more than 40,000 distinct CDR3 sequences, about a fifth of them singletons. The input for sequencing was CD8+ T cells from cultured PBMCs, taken from culture after CMV antigen stimulation. The sequence derives from a human donor in good health (CMV status not recorded). Some clones in this sample may be carry-over from other donors' samples. V usage is TRBV7-8 and J usage is TRBJ2-1; D ambiguous. The CDR3 sequence is CASSLDGYNEQFF. The CDR3 DNA reads as TGTGCCAGCAGCTTAGACGGTTACAATGAGCAGTTCTTC.